This T cell receptor beta chain comes out of a study of Ad26.COV2.S vaccination and SARS-CoV-2 variants. Study conclusions and caveats: Vaccinees displayed broader spike-specific TCR repertoires than placebo recipients.

Concerning this clone: The antigen is undetermined.

Data came from immunoSEQ multiplex PCR; TCRdb stores just in-frame clones and leaves some out. The sample records around 450,000 clones, 88% being singletons. The treatment here: roughly 19 received Ad26.COV2.S at low or high dose, single or two shots; roughly five received placebo; per-sample allocation not given. The samples date from day 63 after the first vaccine or placebo injection. The ends lost 4 bases at V and 4 bases at J; junction bases unmatched: 8. The length of the CDR3 is 15 residues. Germline values: CDR1 SGHNT, CDR2 YYREEE (reference sequence). The receptor was isolated from a person between 18 and 59 years old who received the Ad26.COV2.S COVID-19 vaccine or a placebo. The sequencing used peripheral blood, collected in a trial of Ad26.COV2.S vaccine versus placebo. The rearrangement joins TRBV5-4 to TRBJ1-1; 9 nucleotides match TRBD1. CDR3 sequence (DNA): TGTGCCAGCAGCAATCAACAGGGGGCTGGCACTGAAGCTTTCTTT. This codes for CASSNQQGAGTEAFF.